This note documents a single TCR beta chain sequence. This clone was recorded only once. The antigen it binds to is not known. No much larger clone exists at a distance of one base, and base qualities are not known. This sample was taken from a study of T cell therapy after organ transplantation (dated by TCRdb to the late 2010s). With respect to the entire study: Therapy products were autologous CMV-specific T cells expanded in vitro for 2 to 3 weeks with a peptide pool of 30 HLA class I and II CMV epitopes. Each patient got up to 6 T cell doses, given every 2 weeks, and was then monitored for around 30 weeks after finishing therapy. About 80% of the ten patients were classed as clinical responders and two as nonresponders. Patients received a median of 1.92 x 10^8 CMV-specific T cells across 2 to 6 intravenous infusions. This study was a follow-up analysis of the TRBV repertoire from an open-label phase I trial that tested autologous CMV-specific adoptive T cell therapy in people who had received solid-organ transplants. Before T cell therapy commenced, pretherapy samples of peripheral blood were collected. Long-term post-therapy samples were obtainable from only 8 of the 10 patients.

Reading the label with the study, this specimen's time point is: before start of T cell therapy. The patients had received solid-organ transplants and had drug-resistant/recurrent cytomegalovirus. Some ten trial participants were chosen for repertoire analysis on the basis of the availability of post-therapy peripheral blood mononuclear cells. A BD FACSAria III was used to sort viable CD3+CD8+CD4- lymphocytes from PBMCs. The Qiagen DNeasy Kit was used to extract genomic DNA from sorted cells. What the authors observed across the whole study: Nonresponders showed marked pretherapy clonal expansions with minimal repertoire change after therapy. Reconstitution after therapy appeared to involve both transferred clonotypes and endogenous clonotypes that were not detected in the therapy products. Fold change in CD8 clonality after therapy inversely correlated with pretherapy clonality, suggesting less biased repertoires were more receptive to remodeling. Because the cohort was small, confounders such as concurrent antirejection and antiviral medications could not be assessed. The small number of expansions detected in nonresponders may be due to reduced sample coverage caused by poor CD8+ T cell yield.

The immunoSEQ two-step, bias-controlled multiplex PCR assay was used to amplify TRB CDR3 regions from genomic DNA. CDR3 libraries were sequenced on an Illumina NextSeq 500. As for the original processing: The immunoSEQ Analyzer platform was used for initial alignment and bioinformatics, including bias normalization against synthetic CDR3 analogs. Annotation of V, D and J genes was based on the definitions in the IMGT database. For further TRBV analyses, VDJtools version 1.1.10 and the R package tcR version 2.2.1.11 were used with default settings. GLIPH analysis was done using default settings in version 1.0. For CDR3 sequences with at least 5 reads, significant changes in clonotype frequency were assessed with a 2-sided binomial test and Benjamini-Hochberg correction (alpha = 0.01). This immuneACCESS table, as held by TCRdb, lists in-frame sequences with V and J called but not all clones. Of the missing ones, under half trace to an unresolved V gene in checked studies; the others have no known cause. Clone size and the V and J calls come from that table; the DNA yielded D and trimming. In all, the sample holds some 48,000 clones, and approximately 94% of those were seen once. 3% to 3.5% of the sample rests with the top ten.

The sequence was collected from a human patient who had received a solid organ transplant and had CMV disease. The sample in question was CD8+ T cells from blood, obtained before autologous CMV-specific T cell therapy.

The CDR3 loop reads CASRELTGRGWGTEAFF. DNA sequence: TGCGCCAGCAGGGAATTGACAGGGAGGGGATGGGGCACTGAAGCTTTCTTT. The rearranged chain carries TRBV10-1 and TRBJ1-1; TRBD1 matches 7 bases in the middle. V and J are trimmed by 6 bases and 4 bases, and the gene matches miss 17 bases of the junction. The CDR3 runs 17 amino acids, cysteine and phenylalanine included. The read is trimmed to its CDR3 DNA, 51 bases read in frame from base 1. The germline V gene (reference sequence) specifies WNHNN as CDR1 and SYGVQD as CDR2.